This TCR beta chain was recorded in a study of vaccination and CD4 T cells after COVID-19 (dated by TCRdb to between 2021 and 2024). Broadly, across the study: SARS-CoV-2 positivity had been established in the convalescent patients by nasal swab PCR, and mild disease was recorded in roughly 10 of these patients and severe disease in one. Control cultures received a CEFX viral epitope pool as the positive control, an HIV-1 Nef peptide pool as the negative control, or no peptide. Post-COVID blood samples were collected from convalescent patients a median of around 100 days after diagnosis, with a range of about 30 to 161 days. In approximately ten COVID-19 convalescent patients and several infection-naive healthy vaccine recipients, the spike-specific CD4+ TCR repertoire before mRNA vaccination was compared with the repertoire after mRNA vaccination. Participants got two doses of the Pfizer-BioNTech BNT162b2 vaccine (n=8) or two doses of the Moderna mRNA-1273 vaccine (n=2). The convalescent cohort comprised six males and four females, including two Hispanic individuals, seven Caucasians, two Asians and one multiracial person. Overlapping spike peptide pools from SARS-CoV-2 and from the common cold coronaviruses HCoV-NL63, HCoV-OC43 and HCoV-229E were used as culture stimuli. The time from the second vaccine dose to post-vaccine blood sampling had a median of around 72 days and ranged from about 14 to 250 days. What the authors observed across the whole study: Of the vaccine-specific clones in convalescent patients, 304 of 307, or nearly all, reacted only to SARS-CoV-2 spike and did not cross-react with common cold coronaviruses. In convalescent patients, a median roughly 87% of post-vaccine SARS-CoV-2-reactive clones were detected only after vaccination, suggesting vaccine-specific priming. Relatively few convalescent patients were included in the study, and early timepoints after natural infection were not analyzed. The median number of SARS-CoV-2-reactive clonotypes rose from around 20 after infection to around 40 after vaccination, but the change was not significant.

Library preparation employed PCR. TCR sequencing of DNA from cultured CD4+ T cells used the Oncomine TCR Beta short-read assay at the Johns Hopkins FTIC core. The QIAamp micro DNA kit was used to extract genomic DNA from the cultured CD4+ T cells. The Oncomine TCR Beta libraries from cultured CD4+ T cells were pooled using unique dual indexes and then sequenced on an Illumina iSeq 100. The authors' analysis ran thus. Non-productive sequences were removed, and CDR3s that did not start with C, did not end with F or W, or were shorter than 7 amino acids were discarded. The MANAFEST web application was used to identify antigen-specific clonotypes by comparing peptide-stimulated wells against reference wells and other culture wells. Positive clones required FDR below 0.05, an odds ratio above 5, and productive frequency above 0.1% in at least two of three replicate wells. A clonotype counted as cross-reactive if it showed significant expansion both in the SARS-CoV-2 spike wells and in at least one common cold coronavirus spike condition. CDR3 homology was assessed with Levenshtein distances (stringdist) and unrooted phylogenetic trees (ape) in R version 3.6.1. In TCRdb, the public reads were trimmed at Q25 with fastp and aligned with MiXCR, with productive beta chains retained. Duplicate CDR3 protein sequences are folded into a single record with the most common DNA and genes. TCRdb assigned the V and J calls; the authors' analysis was not used. Across this sample there are 15,000 to 25,000 distinct CDR3 sequences, with roughly 51% seen only once. The leading ten clones occupy around 9% of the sample.

This clonotype has only a few counts. Which antigen it targets is not known. Base-call qualities are not available, and no considerably larger clone is one nucleotide away. The treatment or condition tag for this specimen amounts to: approximately nine-day PBMC culture with coronavirus spike peptide pools or control peptides (ViraFEST assay). The ViraFEST assay, used in the study, expanded antigen-specific T cells with peptide pools and then identified the expanded clonotypes through TCR sequencing. The convalescent patients' positive SARS-CoV-2 PCR tests fell between March and December 2020, which was before the Alpha, Beta and Delta variants emerged in the United States. Each well held about 2 million PBMCs cultured in IMDM containing around 5.1% human AB serum and around 10 IU/ml IL-2, with 8.5 to 10 ug/ml peptide pools added. Half of the culture medium was replaced with fresh IL-2-containing medium on days 3 and 7. Once the cells had been in culture for less than 12 days, the EasySep CD4+ T cell isolation kit was used to isolate CD4+ T cells by negative selection. Ficoll-Paque Plus gradient centrifugation was used to isolate PBMCs from whole blood, and the isolated PBMCs were then either used fresh or cryopreserved at -140C. Triplicate wells were generally used for each culture condition.

The source of this sequence is a human donor who had recovered from COVID-19. Material for sequencing was CD4+ T cells from blood, cultured in vitro.

The DNA is TGTGCCAGCAGTTTCAGCCCTAACTATGGCTACACCTTC. This encodes CASSFSPNYGYTF. The chain uses TRBV6-5 and TRBJ1-2; too little of a D gene remains to name it. The CDR3 covers 13 residues, taking in both the cysteine and the phenylalanine. Only CDR3 DNA is held: 39 bases, read in frame from base 1. The trim is 4 bases for V and 0 bases for J, with a gap of 6 bases between the germline ends. Via the germline V gene, CDR1 is MNHEY and CDR2 SVGAGI.